This record covers a single T cell receptor beta chain. As handled by the study authors: Quantification of nucleated cells was approximated via reference gene primer amplification. Assay: immunoSEQ multiplex PCR; the TCRdb copy retains only in-frame clones and omits some. The V and J calls and clone size come from that table; D and trimming were worked out from the DNA. The data show more than 250,000 clones, roughly 83% seen once. This sample was taken from a study of blood T cell repertoires in COVID-19. Study-wide background: Researchers got acute and convalescent COVID-19 samples from the United States, Italy and Spain.

Germline V CDR1 and CDR2: SGHKS, YYEKEE (reference sequence). This CDR3 has 13 residues. Trimming took 4 bases from V and 3 from J; bases not matched to a gene: 2. Sequenced material: peripheral blood. The J gene is TRBJ1-1, the V gene TRBV5-5, with 8 bases aligning to TRBD1. The sequence derives from a woman between 50 and 59 years old with acute or convalescent COVID-19. This CDR3 is CASSEDRDTEAFF. For the CDR3, the DNA is TGTGCCAGCAGCGAGGACAGGGACACTGAAGCTTTCTTT.